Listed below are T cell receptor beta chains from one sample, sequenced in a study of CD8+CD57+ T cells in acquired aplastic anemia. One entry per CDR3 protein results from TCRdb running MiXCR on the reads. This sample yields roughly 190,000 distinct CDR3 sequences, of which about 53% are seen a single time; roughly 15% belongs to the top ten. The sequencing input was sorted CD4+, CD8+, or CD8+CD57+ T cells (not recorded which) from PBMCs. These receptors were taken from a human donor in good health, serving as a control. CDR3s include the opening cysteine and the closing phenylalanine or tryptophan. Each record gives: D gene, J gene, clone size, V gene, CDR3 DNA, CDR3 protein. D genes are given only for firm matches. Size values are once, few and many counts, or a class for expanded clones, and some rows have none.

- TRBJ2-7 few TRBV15 TGTGCCACCAGCAATCGGTCTAGCGTAGCCGAGCAGTACTTC CATSNRSSVAEQYF
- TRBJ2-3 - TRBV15 TGTGCCACCAGCGGGGGATCGGCGGAAGATACGCAGTATTTT CATSGGSAEDTQYF
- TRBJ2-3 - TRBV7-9 TGTGCCAGCAGCTTAGGAAGTACAGAAACTGATACGCAGTATTTT CASSLGSTETDTQYF
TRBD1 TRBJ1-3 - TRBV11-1 TGTGCCAGCAGCCAAGGACAGGATTCTGGAAACACCATATATTTT CASSQGQDSGNTIYF
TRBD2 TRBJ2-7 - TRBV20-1 TGCAGTGCCATTGGCTACGGGCGGGAGCTCTACGAGCAGTACTTC CSAIGYGRELYEQYF
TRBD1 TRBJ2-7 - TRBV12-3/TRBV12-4 TGTGCCAGCAGTGCCACAGGGGTTGGCTCCTACGAGCAGTACTTC CASSATGVGSYEQYF
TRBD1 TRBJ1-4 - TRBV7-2 TGTGCCAGCAGCTTATCGTGGACAGGGTCCTCTAAACTGTTTTTT CASSLSWTGSSKLFF
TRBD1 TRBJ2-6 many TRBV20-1 TGCAGTGCTAGGACAGGGGGAGCCTCTGGGGCCAACGTCCTGACTTTC CSARTGGASGANVLTF
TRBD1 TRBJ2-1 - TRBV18 TGTGCCATCACCCCGGGACAGGGTGACAATGAGCAGTTCTTC CAITPGQGDNEQFF
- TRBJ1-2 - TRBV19 TGTGCCAGTACAAGTGACCCAGTGTTGTATGGCTACACCTTC CASTSDPVLYGYTF
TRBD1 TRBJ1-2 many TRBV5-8 TGTGCCAGCAGCTTGAGGGTCTTACGTCGAGGGGACAGGGAACCTTATGGCTACACCTTC CASSLRVLRRGDREPYGYTF
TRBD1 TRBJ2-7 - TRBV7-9 TGTGCCAGCAGCCCGACAGGGCCCACCTACGAGCAGTACTTC CASSPTGPTYEQYF
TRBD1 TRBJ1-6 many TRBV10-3 TGTGCCATCAGTGAGCAAAACAGGGGATCACCCCTCCACTTT CAISEQNRGSPLHF
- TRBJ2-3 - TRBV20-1 TGCAGTGCTAGTAACTCGAAGTCTAGCACAGATACGCAGTATTTT CSASNSKSSTDTQYF
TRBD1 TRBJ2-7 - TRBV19 TGTGCCAGTAAGGGGACAGGGGCGTACGAGCAGTACTTC CASKGTGAYEQYF
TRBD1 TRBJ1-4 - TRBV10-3 TGTGCCGTCAGTGAGCCCGGGACAGTAAACGAAAAACTGTTTTTT CAVSEPGTVNEKLFF
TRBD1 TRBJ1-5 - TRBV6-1 TGTGCCAGCAGAGGGACAGGGGGCAAGAGCAATCAGCCCCAGCATTTT CASRGTGGKSNQPQHF
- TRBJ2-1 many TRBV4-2 TGTGCCAGCAGCCGAGAGGACATCGTGGGGTATGAGCAGTTCTTC CASSREDIVGYEQFF
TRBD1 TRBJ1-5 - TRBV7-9 TGTGCCAGCAGCCTAAACAGGGGTATAAGCAATCAGCCCCAGCATTTT CASSLNRGISNQPQHF
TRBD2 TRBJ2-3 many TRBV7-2 TGTGCCAGCAGCTTAGGGGGACTAGCGGGGGAGCTTTGGATATGGACAGATACGCAGTATTTT CASSLGGLAGELWIWTDTQYF
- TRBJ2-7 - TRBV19 TGTGCCAGTAGTGTTAGCGGAAGCGTCTACGAGCAGTACTTC CASSVSGSVYEQYF
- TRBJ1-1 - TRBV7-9 TGTGCCAGCAGCTTAGGGACGGCCGCTGAAGCTTTCTTT CASSLGTAAEAFF
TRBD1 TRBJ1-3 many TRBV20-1 TGCAGTGCTAGCCCAGGACAGGTCGGAGGAAACACCATATATTTT CSASPGQVGGNTIYF
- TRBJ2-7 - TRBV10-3 TGTGCCATCAGTCCCCACCCCCCCCCGGGGCGGTGGTACGAGCAGTACTTC CAISPHPPPGRWYEQYF
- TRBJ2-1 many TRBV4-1 TGCGCCAGCAGCCTGTTCGGGGGATACAATGAGCAGTTCTTC CASSLFGGYNEQFF
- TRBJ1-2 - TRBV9 TGTGCCAGCAGCGGGTCCCCGGGACTAGCGGGGGGCTACACCTTC CASSGSPGLAGGYTF
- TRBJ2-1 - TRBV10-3 TGTGCCACCGTTGAGAGGGGCAATGAGCAGTTCTTC CATVERGNEQFF
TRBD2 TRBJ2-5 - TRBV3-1 TGTGCCAGCAGCCAGCTCCTAGCGGGGGGTATGGAGATCCAGTACTTC CASSQLLAGGMEIQYF
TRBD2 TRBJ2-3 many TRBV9 TGTGCCAGCAGCGTAGGGGCCAGCGGGGGAGCAGGGGATACGCAGTATTTT CASSVGASGGAGDTQYF
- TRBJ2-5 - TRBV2 TGTGCCAGCAGTCCCCCGCCAGGGTCATTTGAAGAGACCCAGTACTTC CASSPPPGSFEETQYF
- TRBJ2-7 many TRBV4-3 TGCGCCAGCAGCCAAGACATCAGGGGCGCGAAGCCCTACGAGCAGTACTTC CASSQDIRGAKPYEQYF
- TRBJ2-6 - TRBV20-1 TGCAGTGCTAGATTAAGCCAGGGGGCCAACGTCCTGACTTTC CSARLSQGANVLTF
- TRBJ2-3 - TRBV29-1 TGCAGCGTTGCTGTCCATCGAGGCGCAGATACGCAGTATTTT CSVAVHRGADTQYF
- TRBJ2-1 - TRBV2 TGTGCCAGCATTTTAGTTCGGATGAATGAGCAGTTCTTC CASILVRMNEQFF
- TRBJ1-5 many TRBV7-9 TGCGCCAGCAGCCAAGCTCTAGGAGGGTCAGGCAATCAGCCCCAGCATTTT CASSQALGGSGNQPQHF
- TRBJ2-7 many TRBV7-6 TGTGCCAGCAGCTTAGATCAGGGAGGCGCCTACGAGCAGTACTTC CASSLDQGGAYEQYF
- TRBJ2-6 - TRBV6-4 TGTGCCAGCAGTGACGGGGGCTCTGGGGCCAACGTCCTGACTTTC CASSDGGSGANVLTF
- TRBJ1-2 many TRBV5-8 TGTGCCAGCAGCCTCGGACAAGATTATGGCTACACCTTC CASSLGQDYGYTF
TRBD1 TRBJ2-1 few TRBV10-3 TGTGCCATCAGTGAGCCCGGGACAGGGGGCTATGAGCAGTTCTTC CAISEPGTGGYEQFF
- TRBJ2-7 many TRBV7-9 TGTGCCAGCAGCTATTCTAACTCCTACGAGCAGTACTTC CASSYSNSYEQYF
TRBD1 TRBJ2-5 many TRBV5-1 TGCGCCAGCAGCTCGGACAGGGGGTCAGTGTTTGAAGAGACCCAGTACTTC CASSSDRGSVFEETQYF
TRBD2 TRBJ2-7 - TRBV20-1 TGCAGTGCCGGGAGGGCTAGCGGGGAGGGAGAGCAGTACTTC CSAGRASGEGEQYF
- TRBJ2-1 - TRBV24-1 TGTGCCACCAGTGATTTCCGGGGGAGCTCCTACAATGAGCAGTTCTTC CATSDFRGSSYNEQFF
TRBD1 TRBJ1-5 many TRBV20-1 TGCAGTGCTAGAGAGGCACAGGGGGGGGGCAATCAGCCCCAGCATTTT CSAREAQGGGNQPQHF
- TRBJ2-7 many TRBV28 TGTGCCAGCAGTTTGGGGGGGCGTGGGGACTACGAGCAGTACTTC CASSLGGRGDYEQYF
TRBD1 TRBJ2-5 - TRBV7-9 TGTGCCAGCAGCTCGACAGGGATCGAAGAGACCCAGTACTTC CASSSTGIEETQYF